This T cell receptor (beta chain) was obtained from a study of blood T cell repertoires in COVID-19. Study overall: Samples came from the United States, Italy and Spain, spanning acute and convalescent COVID-19. Sources were T cells, B-cell-depleted T cells, or PBMCs; the material itself was cDNA or gDNA.

Trimming stripped 4 bases from V and 0 bases from J, with 14 bases between. The CDR3 is 16 amino acids. CDR1 and CDR2 (germline): SEHNR, FQNEAQ (reference sequence). As handled by the study authors: Reference gene primer amplification in the assay estimated nucleated cell counts. This table comes from immunoSEQ multiplex PCR, and its TCRdb copy is limited to in-frame clones, with some not included. That table supplies the V and J calls and clone size; D and trimming were determined from the DNA. The table shows 150,000 to 200,000 clones, with about 88% occurring only once. Input material: peripheral blood. The sequence derives from a woman aged 80 or older in a cohort sampled during active or convalescent COVID-19. The rearrangement uses TRBV7-9 and TRBJ2-3; no firm D call. The CDR3 here is CASSSKPTYSTDTQYF. The CDR3 DNA reads TGTGCCAGCAGCTCCAAACCAACTTATAGCACAGATACGCAGTATTTT.